Shown below are 26 T cell receptor beta chains from a single sample sequenced in a study of T cells in Graves' hyperthyroidism and ophthalmopathy. It was RNA transcripts that yielded the amplified TCR beta CDR3 regions. TCR CDR3 regions were first amplified by RT-PCR with HTBI primers. TCRdb analysed the multiplex PCR reads with MiXCR anew, one entry per CDR3 protein. Of approximately 400,000 distinct CDR3 sequences in the sample, 15% to 19% were seen once. The sequenced sample consisted of blood. These TCRs come from a woman aged 18-29 years with Graves' hyperthyroidism.

This clonotype was seen only a few times. V and J are TRBV9 and TRBJ2-3; 7 bases are shared with TRBD2. After removal of 6 bases from V and 5 bases from J, the junction contained 12 bases not matched to a gene. This CDR3 has 15 residues. Germline V lookup: CDR1 SGDLS, CDR2 YYNGEE. CDR3 sequence (DNA): TGTGCCAGCACTCCTAGCGGCCAAGGAGGAGATACGCAGTATTTT. Encoded protein: CASTPSGQGGDTQYF.

The chain recombines TRBV9 with TRBJ1-1; D not resolved. The germline V gene has CDR1 SGDLS and CDR2 YYNGEE. This CDR3 has 15 residues. The V end was cut by 4 bases, the J end by 2 bases, with 15 bases between. The CDR3 here is CASSPRTATNTEAFF. DNA for the CDR3: TGTGCCAGCAGCCCCCGGACGGCTACAAACACTGAAGCTTTCTTT.

The table lists this clonotype with many counts. The chain recombines TRBV20-1 with TRBJ2-7, with 16 bases aligning to TRBD2. There are 20 residues in the CDR3. The germline CDR1 and CDR2 sequences are DFQATT and SNEGSKA (reference sequence). Trimming took 3 bases from V and 2 from J; bases not matched to a gene: 16. The CDR3: CSASTREGLAGGPSTYEQYF. The CDR3 nucleotides read TGCAGTGCTAGTACTCGGGAGGGACTAGCGGGAGGGCCTAGTACCTACGAGCAGTACTTC.

The table lists this clonotype with many counts. V gene TRBV12-3 or TRBV12-4 combines with J gene TRBJ2-2, with D perhaps matching TRBD1 (5 bases). The CDR3 is 14 amino acids. Trimming stripped 4 bases from V and 4 bases from J, with 10 bases between. The CDR3 is CASSYDSPTGELFF. In DNA, the CDR3 is TGTGCCAGCAGTTATGACAGTCCCACCGGGGAGCTGTTTTTT.

The V gene is TRBV19, the J gene TRBJ2-7; D ambiguous. V was shortened by 0 bases and J by 0 bases, with 6 bases between the two germline ends. Germline V gene lookup returns CDR1 LNHDA and CDR2 SQIVND (reference sequence). This CDR3 spans 14 amino acids. As DNA, the CDR3 is TGTGCCAGTAGTATAGACACCGACTCCTACGAGCAGTACTTC. Its translation: CASSIDTDSYEQYF.

The chain has TRBV4-1 and TRBJ2-7; 7 positions match TRBD2. This CDR3 contains 20 residues. CDR1 is MGHRA and CDR2 is YSYEKL in the germline V gene. The junction had 24 bases not matched to a gene; V was cut back by 4 bases and J by 3 bases. For the CDR3, the DNA is TGCGCCAGCAGCCCCTTACTGGGAGGTGCGTCGGGAGGCTCAAGCTACGAGCAGTACTTC. It translates to CASSPLLGGASGGSSYEQYF.

The chain employs TRBV19 and TRBJ2-5; a possible D gene is TRBD1 (6 bases). The CDR3 sequence is 14 residues long. Germline values: CDR1 LNHDA, CDR2 SQIVND (reference sequence). Trimming removed 3 bases from V and 2 bases from J, with 10 bases in between. Here the CDR3 reads CASSIQGKQETQYF. The CDR3 nucleotides read TGTGCCAGTAGTATTCAGGGGAAACAAGAGACCCAGTACTTC.

The chain recombines TRBV28 with TRBJ2-7; D possibly matches TRBD1 or TRBD2 (6 bases each). Germline V gene data show CDR1 as MDHEN and CDR2 as SYDVKM. CDR3 length equals 15 residues. V lost 2 bases and J 5 bases, leaving 16 bases between the germline ends. CDR3 region: CASSLTPGAVDEQYF. CDR3 DNA sequence: TGTGCCAGCAGTTTAACTCCGGGGGCGGTGGACGAGCAGTACTTC. Combining the CDR3 with reference TRBV28 and TRBJ2-7 gives the whole variable domain DVKVTQSSRYLVKRTGEKVFLECVQDMDHENMFWYRQDPGLGLRLIYFSYDVKMKEKGDIPEGYSVSREKKERFSLILESASTNQTSMYLCASSLTPGAVDEQYFGPGTRLTVT.

This chain links TRBV15 with TRBJ2-7; unclear D gene. The CDR3 runs to 14 residues. Germline V gene lookup returns CDR1 LNHNV and CDR2 YYDKDF (reference sequence). Trimming stripped 3 bases from V and 0 bases from J, with 9 bases between. The CDR3 sequence is CATSSWVNSYEQYF. The CDR3 DNA follows: TGTGCCACCAGCAGCTGGGTAAACTCCTACGAGCAGTACTTC.

This clonotype was counted between two and nine times. V usage is TRBV20-1 and J usage is TRBJ2-7; 9 nucleotides line up with TRBD2. After removal of 7 bases from V and 3 bases from J, the junction contained 10 bases not matched to a gene. The CDR3 runs to 14 residues. Germline V CDR1 and CDR2: DFQATT, SNEGSKA (reference sequence). This CDR3 reads CSGRGGRAIYEQYF. In nucleotides, the CDR3 is TGCAGTGGACGCGGCGGGAGGGCCATCTACGAGCAGTACTTC.

The sample holds many counts of this clonotype. The chain joins TRBV2 to TRBJ2-1, with D unclear. Germline CDR1 SNHLY, CDR2 FYNNEI. The CDR3 spans 11 residues. V was cut by 3 bases and J by 9 bases, with 6 bases left in between. The CDR3 loop is CASSELLEQFF. DNA of the CDR3: TGTGCCAGCAGTGAGCTGCTTGAGCAGTTCTTC.

The chain combines TRBV18 with TRBJ2-1, with 7 bases matching TRBD2. Losses at the gene ends were 2 bases for V and 4 bases for J; bases not matched to a gene: 5. CDR3 size: 15 residues. Per the germline V gene, CDR1 is KGHSH and CDR2 is LQKENI. CDR3: CASSPGGDVYNEQFF. The CDR3 DNA follows: TGTGCCAGCTCACCAGGGGGGGACGTATACAATGAGCAGTTCTTC.

The rearrangement joins TRBV12-3 or TRBV12-4 to TRBJ2-1; the match to TRBD2 covers 11 bases. The CDR3 extends over 16 amino acids. Germline trimming cut 5 bases from V and 4 bases from J; bases unmatched to any gene: 7. The CDR3 spells CASSPSLAGGYNEQFF. The CDR3, as DNA: TGTGCCAGCAGTCCGTCTCTAGCGGGGGGTTACAATGAGCAGTTCTTC.

The chain joins TRBV3-1 to TRBJ2-5; 10 bases line up with TRBD1. This CDR3 contains 16 residues. V lost 0 bases to trimming and J lost 4 bases; unmatched junction nucleotides: 5. The germline V gene has CDR1 LGHDT and CDR2 YNNKEL (reference sequence). The CDR3 here is CASSQDLGQGLETQYF. The CDR3 DNA follows: TGTGCCAGCAGCCAAGATTTGGGACAGGGGTTAGAGACCCAGTACTTC.

This clonotype has ten or more counts. The CDR3 spells CASSPRLAGGPGELFF. CDR3 DNA sequence: TGTGCCAGTAGCCCCCGACTAGCGGGGGGGCCCGGGGAGCTGTTTTTT. V and J are TRBV19 and TRBJ2-2; TRBD2 matches at 14 bases. The CDR3 length is 16 residues. The germline gives CDR1 LNHDA, CDR2 SQIVND (reference sequence). Unmatched junction bases numbered 6, after V lost 6 bases and J lost 6 bases.

Here the CDR3 reads CASSQEWASYGYTF. For the CDR3, the DNA is TGTGCCAGCAGCCAAGAGTGGGCGAGCTATGGCTACACCTTC. V is TRBV4-2 and J is TRBJ1-2; D not resolved. V shed 0 bases and J shed 4 bases, with 9 bases lying between them. The CDR3 is 14 residues long. Germline CDR1 LGHNA, CDR2 YNFKEQ.

V usage is TRBV19 and J usage is TRBJ1-1, with D perhaps matching TRBD1 (5 bases). Germline V gene lookup returns CDR1 LNHDA and CDR2 SQIVND (reference sequence). This CDR3 is 13 amino acids long. The germline V and J ends were trimmed by 5 bases and 4 bases, with 11 bases remaining between them. The CDR3 loop reads CASSGGVFTEAFF. The CDR3, as DNA: TGTGCCAGTAGTGGAGGGGTATTCACTGAAGCTTTCTTT.

This clonotype appeared many times. The gene calls are TRBV5-1 and TRBJ1-4; perhaps TRBD1 as D (6 bases). With 4 bases removed from V and 5 bases from J, the gap between germline ends came to 12 bases. Looked up from germline, CDR1 is SGHRS and CDR2 is YFSETQ. The CDR3 extends over 14 amino acids. CDR3 region: CASSETGLNEKLFF. CDR3 DNA: TGCGCCAGCAGCGAGACAGGTTTGAATGAAAAACTGTTTTTT. Based on the CDR3 plus reference TRBV5-1 and TRBJ1-4, the full variable domain is KAGVTQTPRYLIKTRGQQVTLSCSPISGHRSVSWYQQTPGQGLQFLFEYFSETQRNKGNFPGRFSGRQFSNSRSEMNVSTLELGDSALYLCASSETGLNEKLFFGSGTQLSVL.

In the case of this clonotype: Given a much more abundant clone one base away, this may be a read error. The V gene is TRBV28, the J gene TRBJ2-2; 7 bases line up with TRBD2. CDR3 length: 15 amino acids. Per germline, CDR1 MDHEN and CDR2 SYDVKM. CDR3: CASSFIGRYTGELVF. For the CDR3, the DNA is TGTGCCAGCAGTTTTATCGGGAGGTATACCGGGGAGCTGGTTTTT.

V gene TRBV4-1 combines with J gene TRBJ2-7, with 7 bases lining up with TRBD2. The V gene end was trimmed by 4 bases and the J gene end by 7 bases; junction bases not matched to a gene: 7. CDR3 size: 13 residues. Germline V gene sequence: CDR1 MGHRA, CDR2 YSYEKL. The CDR3 reads CASSRRTRSEQYF. The CDR3 DNA reads as TGCGCCAGCAGCCGCAGGACTAGGAGTGAGCAGTACTTC.

This clonotype has ten or more counts. V gene TRBV7-9 combines with J gene TRBJ1-5; 11 nucleotides line up with TRBD1. Germline V gene sequence: CDR1 SEHNR, CDR2 FQNEAQ (reference sequence). V lost 5 bases, J lost 1 base, and 7 bases stayed unmatched. This CDR3 has 17 residues. CDR3 loop: CASSSGTGGGSNQPQHF. The DNA of the CDR3 is TGTGCCAGCAGCAGCGGGACAGGGGGTGGAAGCAATCAGCCCCAGCATTTT. Full variable domain (outside the CDR3, taken from reference TRBV7-9 and TRBJ1-5): DTGVSQNPRHKITKRGQNVTFRCDPISEHNRLYWYRQTLGQGPEFLTYFQNEAQLEKSRLLSDRFSAERPKGSFSTLEIQRTEQGDSAMYLCASSSGTGGGSNQPQHFGDGTRLSIL.

In the case of this clonotype: This sequence may be a read error, since a much larger clone differs from it by one base. The V gene is TRBV3-1, the J gene TRBJ2-2; 10 bases match TRBD2. V trimming: 8 bases; J trimming: 5 bases; junction bases outside the gene matches: 8. The CDR3 sequence is 15 residues long. Germline lookup yields CDR1 LGHDT and CDR2 YNNKEL (reference sequence). The CDR3 sequence is CASGPPGLATGELFF. The CDR3 region has the DNA TGTGCCAGCGGCCCGCCGGGACTAGCGACCGGGGAGCTGTTTTTT.

In this sample, this clonotype turned up many times. The rearrangement links TRBV7-2 to TRBJ2-2; TRBD2 might be the D (5 bases). V lost 0 bases and J lost 7, with 12 bases in between. CDR3 length: 15 residues. Per germline, CDR1 SGHTA and CDR2 FQGNSA. CDR3 sequence (DNA): TGTGCCAGCAGCTTAGCGGAGGTTCAGATCGGGGAGCTGTTTTTT. Its protein product is CASSLAEVQIGELFF.

J is TRBJ1-3 and V is TRBV28; 7 nucleotides match TRBD1. Germline CDR1 and CDR2: MDHEN and SYDVKM. V lost 3 bases and J lost 4; bases outside the gene matches: 9. This CDR3 has 16 residues. CDR3 nucleotides: TGTGCCAGCAGTTTGGATATTGGAGGGGGCGGAAACACCATATATTTT. This codes for CASSLDIGGGGNTIYF.

This clonotype has a count of ten or more. CDR3 DNA sequence: TGTGCCAGCAGGCTGGGACTTTTCACAGATACGCAGTATTTT. The encoded protein is CASRLGLFTDTQYF. The chain has TRBV2 and TRBJ2-3, with D possibly TRBD2 on 6 matching bases. V lost 6 bases, J lost 2 bases, and 12 bases lay in between. Germline CDR1 and CDR2: SNHLY and FYNNEI. The length of the CDR3 is 14 residues.

This clonotype was seen ten or more times. The chain joins TRBV11-2 to TRBJ2-7; 8 nucleotides match TRBD2. The CDR3 length is 14 residues. Germline V gives CDR1 SGHAT, CDR2 FQNNGV. Germline trimming cut 7 bases from V and 4 bases from J; bases unmatched to any gene: 9. This CDR3 reads CASKRGGSLYEQYF. Here the CDR3 DNA reads TGTGCCAGCAAACGGGGGGGGAGCTTATACGAGCAGTACTTC.